The source of this T cell receptor beta chain is a study of blood T cell repertoires in COVID-19. In the study overall: Sources were T cells, B-cell-depleted T cells, or PBMCs; the material itself was cDNA or gDNA.

In this sample, this clone turned up once. V was clipped by 0 bases and J by 3 bases, with 13 bases between them. The CDR3 length is 16 residues. Germline loops: CDR1 SGHDT, CDR2 YYEEEE. Original data processing: Using reference gene primer amplification, nucleated cell counts were estimated. Clones were read by immunoSEQ multiplex PCR, and TCRdb kept only the in-frame ones, dropping some. The DNA was the basis for D and trimming; V, J and clone size are from that table. The sample records fewer than 20,000 clones, 89% being singletons. The receptor's source is a man older than 75 with acute or convalescent COVID-19. Sequencing was done on a sample of peripheral blood. The chain is built from TRBV5-6 and TRBJ2-1; unclear D gene. The CDR3 DNA sequence: TGTGCCAGCAGCTTGGGTCAGTGGCGGAACTACAATGAGCAGTTCTTC. Translating gives CASSLGQWRNYNEQFF.